The 11 T cell receptor beta chains presented below share a single source sample, sequenced in a study of blood T cell repertoires in COVID-19. Here immunoSEQ multiplex PCR was the method, and the copy in TCRdb shows in-frame clones only, minus some. The sample includes 400,000 to 500,000 clones, 86% of them seen just once. The source material was peripheral blood. Receptor source: a woman aged 25 to 39 with active or convalescent COVID-19.

In DNA form, the CDR3 reads TGTGCCAGCTCTACTAGCGGGGTACCAGATACGCAGTATTTT. It yields the protein CASSTSGVPDTQYF. The J gene is TRBJ2-3, the V gene TRBV19; TRBD2 aligns across 10 bases. V dropped 9 bases and J dropped 4; count of bases not matched to a gene: 7. The CDR3 length is 14 residues. Germline CDR1 LNHDA, CDR2 SQIVND (reference sequence).

The J gene is TRBJ1-1, the V gene TRBV6-5; 8 nucleotides agree with TRBD1. The CDR3 is 14 residues long. The V and J ends lost 2 bases and 5 bases, in that order; junction bases with no gene match: 4. CDR1 is MNHEY, CDR2 SVGAGI, per germline. The DNA of the CDR3 is TGTGCCAGCAGTTACCAGGGGGCCGGAACTGAAGCTTTCTTT. Protein product: CASSYQGAGTEAFF.

This chain connects TRBV2 to TRBJ1-5, with D unresolved. Germline assignment: CDR1 SNHLY and CDR2 FYNNEI. Trimming stripped 5 bases from V and 5 bases from J, with 16 bases between. The CDR3 has 15 amino acids. CDR3 DNA sequence: TGTGCCAGCAGTATTGGAGGGAGGAGCGATCAGCCCCAGCATTTT. Its protein is CASSIGGRSDQPQHF.

V usage is TRBV11-3 and J usage is TRBJ2-3, with TRBD2 matching 14 bases. Losses at the gene ends were 1 base for V and 3 bases for J; bases not matched to a gene: 6. The CDR3 contains 18 residues. The V gene's germline CDR1 is SGHNT and CDR2 YENEEA. DNA for the CDR3: TGTGCCAGCAGCTTAGTACCGACTAGCGGGGGGGCGACAGATACGCAGTATTTT. It translates to CASSLVPTSGGATDTQYF.

The V gene is TRBV2, the J gene TRBJ2-1; TRBD2 matches at 11 bases. The CDR3 length is 15 residues. The germline V gene encodes CDR1 SNHLY and CDR2 FYNNEI. V was clipped by 8 bases and J by 5 bases; unmatched bases: 8. The CDR3 coding sequence is TGTGCCAGCGCGAACCCGGGACTAGCGGACAATGAGCAGTTCTTC. Its protein is CASANPGLADNEQFF.

The genes are TRBV20-1 and TRBJ1-2, with D possibly being TRBD1 (5 bases). Germline CDR1 is DFQATT and CDR2 is SNEGSKA (reference sequence). Trimming stripped 5 bases from V and 7 bases from J, with 11 bases between. The CDR3 contains 11 residues. CDR3 loop: CSAVDSGGYTF. CDR3 nucleotide sequence: TGCAGTGCTGTTGACAGTGGTGGCTACACCTTC.

The chain recombines TRBV11-3 with TRBJ2-2; 7 bases align to TRBD1. The J segment lost 2 bases and the V segment lost 1 base, leaving 10 bases of the junction unmatched. This CDR3 region has 18 residues. Germline-derived CDR1 and CDR2 are SGHNT and YENEEA. The CDR3 DNA is TGTGCCAGCAGCTTAGGGGGCTGGGGACAGACAAACACCGGGGAGCTGTTTTTT. This codes for CASSLGGWGQTNTGELFF.

This sequence joins TRBV27 and TRBJ2-2, with a tentative D call TRBD2 (6 bases). Germline CDR1 is MNHEY and CDR2 is SMNVEV (reference sequence). The CDR3 spans 15 residues. The germline V and J ends were trimmed by 6 bases and 4 bases, with 15 bases remaining between them. CDR3 amino acids: CASRPNGLTTGELFF. CDR3 DNA: TGTGCCAGCAGGCCTAACGGACTAACCACCGGGGAGCTGTTTTTT.

Comments on this clone: The sample holds other DNA sequences that translate to the same CDR3. V is TRBV18 and J is TRBJ1-6, with 8 nucleotides matching TRBD1. CDR3 size: 15 residues. V lost 1 base and J lost 8; bases outside the gene matches: 4. Germline CDR1 is KGHSH and CDR2 is LQKENI. The CDR3 region is CASSPRQGADSPLHF. Written as DNA, the CDR3 is TGTGCCAGCTCACCACGCCAGGGGGCTGATTCACCCCTCCACTTT.

The chain uses TRBV27 and TRBJ2-5, with D perhaps TRBD2 (6 bases). Germline V gene sequence: CDR1 MNHEY, CDR2 SMNVEV (reference sequence). The CDR3 has 16 residues. The V gene lost 7 bases and the J gene lost 3 bases, with 21 bases spanning the gap. CDR3 coding DNA: TGTGCCAGCACCCCCAACGGAGGGCAACGGGAAGAGACCCAGTACTTC. It specifies CASTPNGGQREETQYF.

This chain connects TRBV5-1 to TRBJ1-3; D not certain. CDR1 is SGHRS and CDR2 is YFSETQ in the germline V gene. Trimming took 2 bases from V and 0 from J, leaving 9 bases between them. The CDR3 runs 15 residues. CDR3 sequence: CASSFDLDSGNTIYF. CDR3 nucleotide sequence: TGCGCCAGCAGCTTTGACCTAGACTCTGGAAACACCATATATTTT.